This T cell receptor (beta chain) is drawn from a study of graft-versus-host responses after intestinal transplantation. Study-level background: After anti-thymocyte globulin induction, recipients took tacrolimus and steroids for 3 to 4 years. Notes on the study in general: Peak circulating GvH clone levels were associated with early post-transplant HvG declines. Patients with graft-donor T cell macrochimerism had high graft-versus-host to host-versus-graft clonal ratios in allografts. Recipient bone marrow held GvH clones, some seen earlier in ileum or blood.

Germline CDR1 reads SGHRS; CDR2 reads YFSETQ. This CDR3 comprises 15 residues. J gave up 5 bases and V 3 bases, and 3 bases lay outside the gene matches. Only in-frame clones appear in the TCRdb table, and some are missing; sequencing was by immunoSEQ multiplex PCR. The sample shows about 81,000 clones, 85% to 90% of them seen only once. As for this clone: The antigen remains undetermined.

The material was unstimulated CD4+ T cells sorted from spleen or lymph node cells, obtained before intestinal transplant. This chain links TRBV5-1 with TRBJ1-4; 11 nucleotides match TRBD1. This sequence was found in a human donor who received an intestinal transplant. The CDR3 loop is CASSSGDRGNEKLFF. CDR3 in DNA: TGCGCCAGCAGCTCTGGGGACAGGGGGAATGAAAAACTGTTTTTT.